These 22 T cell receptor beta chains were all obtained from the same sample, sequenced in a study of beta chain features in type 1 diabetes. The sequenced template was cDNA made from the entire isolated RNA. Measured with immunoSEQ multiplex PCR; TCRdb has only the in-frame clones, and not every one. The sample carries about 340,000 clones, approximately 9.7% recorded once. No cognate antigen is known for these TCRs. General study results and limits: Within each of all four CD4+ subsets, Type 1 diabetes patients had TCRB CDR3s that were moderately but significantly shorter.

The sequenced sample consisted of central memory CD4+ T cells from blood. These TCRs come from a man aged 30 to 39 with type 1 diabetes.

This clone was found a few times. This sequence joins TRBV28 and TRBJ2-4; D is perhaps TRBD1 (6 bases). This CDR3 contains 15 residues. Trimming removed 2 bases at V and 5 bases at J, with 13 bases between. Germline V gene lookup returns CDR1 MDHEN and CDR2 SYDVKM. CDR3 DNA sequence: TGTGCCAGCAGTTTAGCAGGGGAGAACGAAAACATTCAGTACTTC. Protein: CASSLAGENENIQYF. The variable domain in full, with the rest retrieved from reference TRBV28 and TRBJ2-4, is DVKVTQSSRYLVKRTGEKVFLECVQDMDHENMFWYRQDPGLGLRLIYFSYDVKMKEKGDIPEGYSVSREKKERFSLILESASTNQTSMYLCASSLAGENENIQYFGAGTRLSVL.

The genes are TRBV27 and TRBJ1-4; TRBD1 matches 9 bases. V lost 8 bases and J lost 5; bases outside the gene matches: 6. In germline, CDR1 is MNHEY, CDR2 SMNVEV (reference sequence). This CDR3 spans 14 amino acids. The CDR3 DNA reads TGTGCCAGCGGACCGGACAGGGGAAATGAAAAACTGTTTTTT. It translates to CASGPDRGNEKLFF.

This clone was observed a handful of times. The chain combines TRBV7-6 with TRBJ1-2; weak D call: TRBD1 (5 bases). Germline-derived CDR1 and CDR2 are SGHVS and FNYEAQ. CDR3 length: 14 residues. Trimming shortened V by 2 bases and J by 2 bases, and 9 bases separated the two germline ends. The CDR3 loop reads CASSLSPGNYGYTF. The DNA for the CDR3 is TGTGCCAGCAGCTTAAGCCCAGGGAACTATGGCTACACCTTC.

The rearrangement links TRBV29-1 to TRBJ1-2; 12 bases align to TRBD1. Per germline, CDR1 SQVTM and CDR2 ANQGSEA. The trim removed 7 bases at V and 8 bases at J, leaving 14 bases unmatched. CDR3 size: 15 residues. In DNA, the CDR3 is TGCAGCGCTGCGGGACAGGGGGCAGCGGCAAAGGGCTACACCTTC. Residues: CSAAGQGAAAKGYTF.

V and J are TRBV10-3 and TRBJ2-7; D possibly corresponds to TRBD1 (5 bases). CDR3 length: 17 amino acids. The germline V gene has CDR1 ENHRY and CDR2 SYGVKD. V was shortened by 10 bases and J by 2 bases, with 27 bases between the two germline ends. CDR3 DNA: TGTGCCAGCAGCTATGCCCGCCCACAGGCGACGACCTACGAGCAGTACTTC. Amino acids: CASSYARPQATTYEQYF.

This clone came up a few times. The gene calls are TRBV5-4 and TRBJ2-1; 8 bases are a match to TRBD1. V was clipped by 2 bases and J by 0 bases; unmatched bases: 4. The CDR3 loop spans 16 amino acids. Germline V CDR1 and CDR2: SGHNT, YYREEE (reference sequence). CDR3 coding DNA: TGTGCCAGCAGCTTCGCCACAGGGGGCTCCTACAATGAGCAGTTCTTC. Amino acid sequence: CASSFATGGSYNEQFF.

This clone has a count of ten or more. The chain links TRBV27 to TRBJ1-5, with D possibly matching TRBD1 (5 bases). The CDR3 covers 14 residues. Germline values: CDR1 MNHEY, CDR2 SMNVEV (reference sequence). Trimming stripped 4 bases from V and 5 bases from J, with 12 bases between. The CDR3 nucleotides read TGTGCCAGCAGTTCCCCTAGCAGGGATCAGCCCCAGCATTTT. Its protein product is CASSSPSRDQPQHF.

This clone appeared a few times. V and J are TRBV14 and TRBJ1-6; D is unclear. Germline V lookup: CDR1 SGHDN, CDR2 FVKESK. V lost 3 bases and J lost 4, with 10 bases in between. The CDR3 length is 15 residues. The CDR3 DNA reads TGTGCCAGCAGCCAGTTGGACGCTTATAATTCACCCCTCCACTTT. It yields the protein CASSQLDAYNSPLHF.

This clone appeared a few times. In nucleotides, the CDR3 is TGTGCCAGCAGCTTAGGTGGGGCCCAAGAGACCCAGTACTTC. This codes for CASSLGGAQETQYF. The rearrangement links TRBV7-9 to TRBJ2-5; D might be TRBD1 (5 bases). In germline, CDR1 is SEHNR, CDR2 FQNEAQ (reference sequence). Trimming took off 1 base at V and 1 base at J, with 7 bases between the two ends. CDR3 length: 14 residues.

This chain links TRBV6-1 with TRBJ2-7, with D possibly being TRBD1 (6 bases). CDR1 and CDR2 from the germline V gene are MNHNS and SASEGT. V lost 5 bases and J 3 bases, leaving 17 bases between the germline ends. CDR3 length equals 15 residues. This CDR3 reads CASSPMPQGFYEQYF. In DNA, the CDR3 is TGTGCCAGCAGTCCCATGCCACAGGGATTCTACGAGCAGTACTTC.

This clone was observed a handful of times. This chain uses TRBV9 with TRBJ2-1; possibly TRBD2 for D (6 bases). The CDR3 has 15 residues. Trimming cost V 2 bases and J 1 base, with 10 bases left between them. Germline values: CDR1 SGDLS, CDR2 YYNGEE. The CDR3 spells CASSVTGLSYNEQFF. The CDR3 coding sequence is TGTGCCAGCAGCGTTACGGGACTTTCCTACAATGAGCAGTTCTTC.

A few counts support this clone. The chain joins TRBV30 to TRBJ2-5; TRBD1 matches 7 bases. With 0 bases clipped from V and 1 base from J, the junction kept 2 bases outside the gene matches. From germline, CDR1 is GTSNPN and CDR2 SVGIG (reference sequence). CDR3 length: 14 amino acids. The CDR3 sequence is CAWSVRQGQETQYF. The CDR3 DNA is TGTGCCTGGAGTGTTCGACAGGGCCAAGAGACCCAGTACTTC.

The chain employs TRBV14 and TRBJ1-2; D is undetermined. CDR1 is SGHDN, CDR2 FVKESK, per germline. The CDR3 covers 15 residues. V dropped 2 bases and J dropped 0 bases, with 10 bases sitting between them. CDR3 loop: CASSQSAATNYGYTF. DNA for the CDR3: TGTGCCAGCAGCCAATCCGCAGCCACTAACTATGGCTACACCTTC.

This clone occurred many times. The chain joins TRBV2 to TRBJ1-1; D is unclear. Trimming left V 6 bases short and J 2 bases short, with 10 bases between. In germline, CDR1 is SNHLY, CDR2 FYNNEI. The CDR3 loop spans 13 amino acids. The CDR3 nucleotides read TGTGCCAGCAGCGGGGAGATTAACACTGAAGCTTTCTTT. This translates into CASSGEINTEAFF.

This clone was counted ten times or more. This chain joins TRBV18 and TRBJ2-5, with 10 bases that match TRBD2. Trimming removed 1 base from V and 4 bases from J; junction bases left unmatched: 6. The CDR3 runs 16 residues. CDR1 is KGHSH and CDR2 is LQKENI in the germline V gene. In nucleotides, the CDR3 is TGTGCCAGCTCACCACTGCTAGCGGGGGCCCCAGAGACCCAGTACTTC. The encoded protein is CASSPLLAGAPETQYF.

This clone has a handful of counts. This chain joins TRBV7-2 and TRBJ1-2, with TRBD1 matching 9 bases. CDR1 is SGHTA, CDR2 FQGNSA, per germline. The length of the CDR3 is 15 residues. After removal of 5 bases from V and 3 bases from J, the junction contained 7 bases not matched to a gene. DNA for the CDR3: TGTGCCAGCAGCGCTACGGGACAGGGAGACTATGGCTACACCTTC. Translating gives CASSATGQGDYGYTF.

This clone was seen a handful of times. The chain joins TRBV10-3 to TRBJ2-5, with D tentatively TRBD2 (6 bases). The CDR3 length is 14 residues. The germline V gene has CDR1 ENHRY and CDR2 SYGVKD. V was cut by 6 bases and J by 2 bases, with 13 bases left in between. CDR3 in DNA: TGTGCCATCAGCCTTCGGGGAGGACAAGAGACCCAGTACTTC. This gives the protein CAISLRGGQETQYF.

This clone was detected only a few times. V and J are TRBV11-2 and TRBJ2-6; no firm D call. The ends were cut back, 2 bases at V and 4 bases at J, with 9 bases in the middle. The CDR3 has 15 amino acids. Germline V CDR1 and CDR2: SGHAT, FQNNGV. CDR3: CASSLRSTGANVLTF. The CDR3, as DNA: TGTGCCAGCAGCTTAAGGTCGACAGGGGCCAACGTCCTGACTTTC.

This clone was detected a few times. V and J are TRBV7-6 and TRBJ2-3; D gene unclear. Germline loops: CDR1 SGHVS, CDR2 FNYEAQ. Trimming removed 1 base at V and 0 bases at J, with 17 bases between. This CDR3 contains 18 residues. In DNA form, the CDR3 reads TGTGCCAGCAGCTTAGAGGCGGCCAGTCGATCTAGCACAGATACGCAGTATTTT. Its translation is CASSLEAASRSSTDTQYF.

This clone was seen a handful of times. V usage is TRBV6-5 and J usage is TRBJ1-5; D gene unclear. CDR3 length equals 13 residues. Trimming took 6 bases from V and 7 from J, leaving 13 bases between them. In germline, CDR1 is MNHEY, CDR2 SVGAGI. The CDR3 sequence is CASSPTQGQPQHF. Written as DNA, the CDR3 is TGTGCCAGCAGCCCTACACAAGGACAGCCCCAGCATTTT.

This clone was detected only a few times. The V call is TRBV7-9, the J call TRBJ2-6; the D is unclear. Between the trimmed V and J ends, which lost 1 base and 1 base, there was a span of 5 bases. Germline loops: CDR1 SEHNR, CDR2 FQNEAQ (reference sequence). CDR3 length: 15 residues. The CDR3 spells CASSLGFSGANVLTF. In nucleotides, the CDR3 is TGTGCCAGCAGCTTAGGGTTTTCTGGGGCCAACGTCCTGACTTTC.

This clone was seen more than once but under ten times. The CDR3, as DNA: TGTGCCAGCAGCTTAGTGGAGTCAACTAATGAAAAACTGTTTTTT. This translates into CASSLVESTNEKLFF. The chain has TRBV11-2 and TRBJ1-4; D call uncertain. Germline CDR1 reads SGHAT; CDR2 reads FQNNGV. V dropped 1 base and J dropped 0 bases, with 6 bases sitting between them. This CDR3 region has 15 residues.